These 21 T cell receptor beta chains were all obtained from the same sample, sequenced in a study of cytomegalovirus exposure and HLA in healthy donors. Researchers ran the PCR with 60 Vbeta and 13 Jbeta primers. The method was immunoSEQ multiplex PCR; TCRdb's version includes in-frame clones alone and lacks a portion of them. This table holds 200,000 to 250,000 clones, 76% found once. Source material: PBMCs. Source of these receptors: a man between 18 and 29 years old in good health and CMV-seronegative.

The chain combines TRBV5-1 with TRBJ2-7, with TRBD1 as a possible D gene (5 bases). From germline, CDR1 is SGHRS and CDR2 YFSETQ. The CDR3 loop spans 14 amino acids. V gave up 1 base and J gave up 6 bases, with 14 bases separating them. The CDR3 nucleotides read TGCGCCAGCAGCTTGTCTCAGGGTCTAGGCGAGCAGTACTTC. It yields the protein CASSLSQGLGEQYF.

V is TRBV9 and J is TRBJ2-7; TRBD1 matches 10 bases. After removal of 3 bases from V and 5 bases from J, the junction contained 2 bases not matched to a gene. This CDR3 region has 13 residues. Looked up from germline, CDR1 is SGDLS and CDR2 is YYNGEE. CDR3 nucleotides: TGTGCCAGCAGCGCCGGGACAGGGGACGAGCAGTACTTC. Protein: CASSAGTGDEQYF.

The chain carries TRBV13 and TRBJ1-4; TRBD1 aligns across 7 bases. Germline V gene lookup returns CDR1 PRHDT and CDR2 FYEKMQ (reference sequence). The CDR3 contains 14 residues. V lost 5 bases and J lost 8; bases outside the gene matches: 8. The CDR3, as DNA: TGTGCCAGCAGCGAACGACGACAGGGAGAAAAACTGTTTTTT. Translating it yields CASSERRQGEKLFF.

Details on this clone: The sample has other DNA sequences that encode this CDR3 too. The CDR3, as DNA: TGCGCCAGCAGCTTGGCAGGGGGGTACACTGAAGCTTTCTTT. It is translated as CASSLAGGYTEAFF. The J gene is TRBJ1-1, the V gene TRBV5-1; TRBD1 agrees at 7 bases. CDR1 and CDR2 from the germline V gene are SGHRS and YFSETQ. After removal of 0 bases from V and 3 bases from J, the junction contained 2 bases not matched to a gene. The CDR3 has 14 amino acids.

V gene TRBV30 combines with J gene TRBJ1-6; 8 positions agree with TRBD1. The CDR3 has 14 residues. Germline trimming cut 6 bases from V and 14 bases from J; bases unmatched to any gene: 15. CDR1 and CDR2 from the germline V gene are GTSNPN and SVGIG (reference sequence). The CDR3 DNA sequence: TGTGCCTGTCTTGACGACAGGGGCCTCCGAACCCTCCACTTT. Protein product: CACLDDRGLRTLHF. Filled out from reference TRBV30 and TRBJ1-6, the complete variable domain reads SQTIHQWPATLVQPVGSPLSLECTVEGTSNPNLYWYRQAAGRGLQLLFYSVGIGQISSEVPQNLSASRPQDRQFILSSKKLLLSDSGFYLCACLDDRGLRTLHFGNGTRLTVT.

The rearrangement links TRBV5-1 to TRBJ2-7; TRBD1 aligns across 7 bases. The CDR3 loop spans 14 amino acids. After removal of 3 bases from V and 3 bases from J, the junction contained 6 bases not matched to a gene. CDR1 and CDR2 (germline): SGHRS, YFSETQ. The CDR3 reads CASSYRTGGYEQYF. DNA of the CDR3: TGCGCCAGCAGCTACCGGACAGGAGGCTACGAGCAGTACTTC.

As regards this clone: Additional DNA sequences in this sample encode the identical CDR3. The rearrangement links TRBV4-1 to TRBJ1-1; D ambiguous. V was cut by 3 bases and J by 4 bases, with 21 bases left in between. The germline gives CDR1 MGHRA, CDR2 YSYEKL. The CDR3 spans 17 residues. In DNA, the CDR3 is TGCGCCAGCAGCCAGGCCAACATGGGTTTCGCAGGCACTGAAGCTTTCTTT. Translating it yields CASSQANMGFAGTEAFF.

This clone was picked up one time. The chain carries TRBV6-5 and TRBJ2-5; perhaps TRBD1 as D (5 bases). The better agreement between TRBJ2-7 and the DNA end casts doubt on the J call. The CDR3 is 13 residues long. Germline values: CDR1 MNHEY, CDR2 SVGAGI. The CDR3 DNA reads TGTGCCAGCAGTTACTTTAGGGGCTACGAGCAGTACTTC. It codes for CASSYFRGYEQYF.

V and J are TRBV5-4 and TRBJ2-1; 7 bases map to TRBD2. There are 15 residues in the CDR3. Losses at the gene ends were 4 bases for V and 6 bases for J; bases not matched to a gene: 10. The germline gives CDR1 SGHNT, CDR2 YYREEE (reference sequence). The CDR3 region is CASSPGGGSGNEQFF. In DNA form, the CDR3 reads TGTGCCAGCAGCCCGGGAGGCGGGAGCGGCAATGAGCAGTTCTTC.

The chain employs TRBV7-9 and TRBJ1-2; 7 nucleotides agree with TRBD1. This CDR3 is 15 amino acids long. In germline, CDR1 is SEHNR, CDR2 FQNEAQ (reference sequence). V dropped 7 bases and J dropped 3; count of bases not matched to a gene: 11. CDR3 loop: CASTPAQGEDYGYTF. The CDR3 coding sequence is TGTGCCAGCACCCCGGCCCAGGGGGAAGACTATGGCTACACCTTC. The full variable domain, in which reference TRBV7-9 and TRBJ1-2 provide the parts outside the CDR3, is DTGVSQNPRHKITKRGQNVTFRCDPISEHNRLYWYRQTLGQGPEFLTYFQNEAQLEKSRLLSDRFSAERPKGSFSTLEIQRTEQGDSAMYLCASTPAQGEDYGYTFGSGTRLTVV.

The rearrangement uses TRBV5-6 and TRBJ2-7, with D unclear. From germline, CDR1 is SGHDT and CDR2 YYEEEE. This CDR3 is built from 12 residues. The ends were cut back, 0 bases at V and 5 bases at J, with 6 bases in the middle. The CDR3 nucleotides read TGTGCCAGCAGCTTGGAACACAACGAGCAGTACTTC. Encoded protein: CASSLEHNEQYF.

Worth noting for this clone: The sample holds other DNA sequences that translate to the same CDR3. V gene TRBV2 combines with J gene TRBJ2-7, with D unclear. The V end lost 0 bases, the J end lost 0 bases, and 6 bases lay between the germline ends. The CDR3 totals 14 residues. The germline CDR1 and CDR2 sequences are SNHLY and FYNNEI. As DNA, the CDR3 is TGTGCCAGCAGTGAAGCACGCAGCTCCTACGAGCAGTACTTC. It translates to CASSEARSSYEQYF.

This clone was detected only a few times. The chain links TRBV11-2 to TRBJ1-6, with 7 bases matching TRBD1. V dropped 7 bases and J dropped 0; count of bases not matched to a gene: 12. The germline CDR1 and CDR2 sequences are SGHAT and FQNNGV. The CDR3 extends over 18 amino acids. This CDR3 is CASNPLRGQSSYNSPLHF. The CDR3, as DNA: TGTGCCAGCAATCCTCTTCGGGGACAGAGCTCCTATAATTCACCCCTCCACTTT. The variable domain in full, with the rest retrieved from reference TRBV11-2 and TRBJ1-6, is EAGVAQSPRYKIIEKRQSVAFWCNPISGHATLYWYQQILGQGPKLLIQFQNNGVVDDSQLPKDRFSAERLKGVDSTLKIQPAKLEDSAVYLCASNPLRGQSSYNSPLHFGNGTRLTVT.

The CDR3 loop reads CASSIALMNTEAFF. The DNA for the CDR3 is TGTGCCAGTAGTATCGCACTTATGAACACTGAAGCTTTCTTT. The chain couples TRBV19 to TRBJ1-1; unclear D gene. V was cut by 3 bases and J by 0 bases, with 8 bases left in between. Germline CDR1 LNHDA, CDR2 SQIVND (reference sequence). This CDR3 comprises 14 residues.

The chain links TRBV28 to TRBJ2-7, with a tentative D call TRBD2 (6 bases). The V and J ends lost 6 bases and 1 base respectively, with 19 bases between them. CDR3 size: 16 residues. CDR1 and CDR2 from the germline V gene are MDHEN and SYDVKM. Here the CDR3 reads CASSTTRDFPSYEQYF. CDR3 bases: TGTGCCAGCAGCACAACCCGGGACTTTCCGTCCTACGAGCAGTACTTC.

This chain joins TRBV30 and TRBJ1-2; TRBD1 is a possible D gene (5 bases). Germline V gene sequence: CDR1 GTSNPN, CDR2 SVGIG (reference sequence). The V end lost 3 bases, the J end lost 7 bases, and 18 bases lay between the germline ends. This CDR3 contains 14 residues. CDR3 sequence reads: CAWSPGVGLGGYTF. As DNA, the CDR3 is TGTGCCTGGAGCCCGGGGGTTGGATTGGGTGGCTACACCTTC. The full variable domain, its missing parts supplied by reference TRBV30 and TRBJ1-2, is SQTIHQWPATLVQPVGSPLSLECTVEGTSNPNLYWYRQAAGRGLQLLFYSVGIGQISSEVPQNLSASRPQDRQFILSSKKLLLSDSGFYLCAWSPGVGLGGYTFGSGTRLTVV.

V usage is TRBV5-6 and J usage is TRBJ2-5; 13 bases map to TRBD2. In germline, CDR1 is SGHDT, CDR2 YYEEEE. The J segment lost 6 bases and the V segment lost 4 bases, leaving 12 bases of the junction unmatched. This CDR3 region has 17 residues. The CDR3 bases are TGTGCCAGCAGCCCACCGACCGGGACTAGCGGGACTAAGACCCAGTACTTC. Translation gives CASSPPTGTSGTKTQYF.

The chain has TRBV7-9 and TRBJ2-5, with D unclear. Trimming took 5 bases from V and 5 from J, leaving 6 bases between them. CDR1 and CDR2 (germline): SEHNR, FQNEAQ (reference sequence). The CDR3 runs 11 residues. The CDR3 DNA is TGTGCCAGCAGCCCCCGGGAGACCCAGTACTTC. It yields the protein CASSPRETQYF.

This clone was seen a single time. The CDR3 DNA follows: TGTGCCAGCAGTTCCGGGGATCTCTCTGGAAACACCATATATTTT. Its translation is CASSSGDLSGNTIYF. The chain carries TRBV6-1 and TRBJ1-3; D is undetermined. The germline V and J ends were trimmed by 5 bases and 0 bases, with 11 bases remaining between them. The CDR3 has 15 residues. Germline CDR1 reads MNHNS; CDR2 reads SASEGT.

This chain links TRBV7-6 with TRBJ2-3; the D gene is possibly TRBD2 (6 bases). Germline assignment: CDR1 SGHVS and CDR2 FNYEAQ. Between the trimmed V and J ends, which lost 2 bases and 1 base, there was a span of 10 bases. CDR3 length: 15 residues. CDR3 bases: TGTGCCAGCAGCTTATCCAGCGGGCGCACAGATACGCAGTATTTT. Its protein is CASSLSSGRTDTQYF.

The chain links TRBV9 to TRBJ2-3, with 7 bases aligning to TRBD1. Germline V lookup: CDR1 SGDLS, CDR2 YYNGEE. J lost 2 bases, V lost 3 bases, and 6 bases had no gene match. This CDR3 is built from 15 residues. CDR3 DNA sequence: TGTGCCAGCAGCGCTACGACAGGGTTCACAGATACGCAGTATTTT. This codes for CASSATTGFTDTQYF.